What follows are 19 T cell receptor beta chains derived from one specimen sequenced in a study of T cells in Graves' hyperthyroidism and ophthalmopathy. TCR beta CDR3 regions were amplified from RNA. A first-round RT-PCR of the TCR CDR3 used the HTBI primer set. TCRdb re-called the multiplex PCR reads through MiXCR, storing one row per CDR3 protein. Here the sample spans more than 500,000 distinct CDR3 sequences, around 46% being singletons. Sample: peripheral blood or thyroid tissue (not recorded which). The receptors derive from an adult woman with Graves' disease, either hyperthyroidism or ophthalmopathy (not recorded which).

The chain employs TRBV29-1 and TRBJ1-2, with D unclear. The germline V and J ends were trimmed by 8 bases and 4 bases, with 11 bases remaining between them. The CDR3 is 11 residues long. Germline V gene sequence: CDR1 SQVTM, CDR2 ANQGSEA. CDR3 protein: CSLEVAYGYTF. DNA for the CDR3: TGCAGCTTAGAGGTGGCCTATGGCTACACCTTC. Based on the CDR3 plus reference TRBV29-1 and TRBJ1-2, the full variable domain is SAVISQKPSRDICQRGTSLTIQCQVDSQVTMMFWYRQQPGQSLTLIATANQGSEATYESGFVIDKFPISRPNLTFSTLTVSNMSPEDSSIYLCSLEVAYGYTFGSGTRLTVV.

This clonotype was counted at least ten times. The gene calls are TRBV7-9 and TRBJ2-7; D perhaps matches TRBD2 (7 bases). Germline lookup yields CDR1 SEHNR and CDR2 FQNEAQ (reference sequence). This CDR3 region has 17 residues. The germline V and J ends were trimmed by 2 bases and 6 bases, with 23 bases remaining between them. The DNA for the CDR3 is TGTGCCAGCAGCTTAACGTTTGTCGGTGGGGGGGCCTTCGAGCAGTACTTC. Translated: CASSLTFVGGGAFEQYF.

In this sample, this clonotype turned up a few times. The V and J genes are TRBV7-3 and TRBJ2-5; 11 bases line up with TRBD2. Unmatched junction bases numbered 7, after V lost 5 bases and J lost 2 bases. The CDR3 sequence is 16 residues long. Germline V gives CDR1 SGHTA, CDR2 FQGTGA. CDR3 region: CASSPDGTSGQETQYF. In nucleotides, the CDR3 is TGTGCCAGCAGCCCCGACGGGACTAGCGGACAAGAGACCCAGTACTTC. Supplemented by reference TRBV7-3 and TRBJ2-5, the full variable domain reads GAGVSQTPSNKVTEKGKYVELRCDPISGHTALYWYRQSLGQGPEFLIYFQGTGAADDSGLPNDRFFAVRPEGSVSTLKIQRTERGDSAVYLCASSPDGTSGQETQYFGPGTRLLVL.

This clonotype has just a few counts. The chain joins TRBV28 to TRBJ2-7, with 7 bases fitting TRBD2. The germline V gene has CDR1 MDHEN and CDR2 SYDVKM. This CDR3 has 13 residues. After removal of 10 bases from V and 0 bases from J, the junction contained 6 bases not matched to a gene. The CDR3 bases are TGTGCCACTCTGGGGGGGATCTCCTACGAGCAGTACTTC. This sequence encodes CATLGGISYEQYF.

A word on this clonotype: The junction departs from germline at one end; a sequencing error may be responsible. This sequence joins TRBV7-2 and TRBJ1-3, with D perhaps matching TRBD1 (6 bases). The CDR3 contains 16 residues. Per germline, CDR1 SGHTA and CDR2 FQGNSA. The chain's CDR3 is CASSPTTGLSGDTIYF. The CDR3 DNA is TGTGCCAGCAGCCCAACGACAGGACTCTCTGGAGACACCATATATTTT.

This clonotype has at least ten counts. The chain uses TRBV10-1 and TRBJ2-7; the match to TRBD2 covers 14 bases. The germline V gene has CDR1 WNHNN and CDR2 SYGVQD (reference sequence). CDR3 length equals 18 residues. The V gene end was trimmed by 0 bases and the J gene end by 0 bases; junction bases not matched to a gene: 4. The CDR3 spells CASSESGLAGATSYEQYF. The CDR3 DNA reads as TGCGCCAGCAGTGAGTCGGGACTAGCGGGAGCTACCTCCTACGAGCAGTACTTC.

V gene TRBV5-1 combines with J gene TRBJ1-4, with D perhaps TRBD1 (5 bases). Germline lookup yields CDR1 SGHRS and CDR2 YFSETQ. Trimming removed 3 bases at V and 6 bases at J, with 21 bases between. The CDR3 runs to 17 residues. The CDR3 spells CASSSPGDGGSYEKLFF. The CDR3 coding sequence is TGCGCCAGCAGCTCCCCCGGGGACGGCGGCTCCTATGAAAAACTGTTTTTT.

The chain combines TRBV29-1 with TRBJ2-7; 12 bases align to TRBD2. The CDR3 spans 15 residues. V gave up 1 base and J gave up 7 bases; unmatched junction bases: 8. Per the germline V gene, CDR1 is SQVTM and CDR2 is ANQGSEA. The CDR3, as DNA: TGCAGCGTTGAAGGGGGACTAGCGGGTAAGGTTGAGCAGTACTTC. Translating it yields CSVEGGLAGKVEQYF.

The chain uses TRBV7-2 and TRBJ1-2, with 9 nucleotides matching TRBD1. The germline CDR1 and CDR2 sequences are SGHTA and FQGNSA. Trimming removed 5 bases from V and 6 bases from J; junction bases left unmatched: 1. CDR3 length: 12 residues. The CDR3 DNA follows: TGTGCCAGCAGCACAGGGGGCGATGGCTACACCTTC. Protein sequence: CASSTGGDGYTF.

The rearrangement uses TRBV2 and TRBJ1-2, with 8 bases matching TRBD1. CDR1 and CDR2 from the germline V gene are SNHLY and FYNNEI. J gave up 5 bases and V 6 bases, and 5 bases lay outside the gene matches. This CDR3 is 13 amino acids long. The CDR3 here is CASRGQEGYGYTF. Here the CDR3 DNA reads TGTGCCAGCAGGGGACAGGAGGGATATGGCTACACCTTC.

V is TRBV3-1 and J is TRBJ1-1; TRBD1 agrees at 7 bases. Germline V gene lookup returns CDR1 LGHDT and CDR2 YNNKEL (reference sequence). The CDR3 loop spans 14 amino acids. Losses at the gene ends were 1 base for V and 8 bases for J; bases not matched to a gene: 7. For the CDR3, the DNA is TGTGCCAGCAGCCAAGGGCGCGGCAGGGGGGAAGCTTTCTTT. Translated, it gives CASSQGRGRGEAFF. The full variable domain, its missing parts supplied by reference TRBV3-1 and TRBJ1-1, is DTAVSQTPKYLVTQMGNDKSIKCEQNLGHDTMYWYKQDSKKFLKIMFSYNNKELIINETVPNRFSPKSPDKAHLNLHINSLELGDSAVYFCASSQGRGRGEAFFGQGTRLTVV.

The chain uses TRBV6-5 and TRBJ2-5; 9 positions agree with TRBD1. Unmatched junction bases numbered 4, after V lost 6 bases and J lost 2 bases. This CDR3 has 14 residues. Germline CDR1 reads MNHEY; CDR2 reads SVGAGI. The CDR3 reads CASRPGTGQETQYF. In nucleotides, the CDR3 is TGTGCCAGCAGGCCCGGGACAGGGCAAGAGACCCAGTACTTC.

This clonotype was counted ten times or more. The rearrangement uses TRBV10-3 and TRBJ2-7; D gene unclear. With 6 bases removed from V and 0 bases from J, the gap between germline ends came to 12 bases. CDR1 is ENHRY, CDR2 SYGVKD, per germline. The CDR3 totals 14 residues. The CDR3 protein is CAISSRSPSYEQYF. CDR3 nucleotides: TGTGCCATCAGCTCCAGGTCCCCCTCCTACGAGCAGTACTTC.

This clonotype occurred many times. This sequence joins TRBV6-1 and TRBJ1-5; 10 bases agree with TRBD1. With 0 bases clipped from V and 0 bases from J, the junction kept 5 bases outside the gene matches. This CDR3 spans 18 amino acids. In germline, CDR1 is MNHNS, CDR2 SASEGT. The CDR3 nucleotides are TGTGCCAGCAGTGAAGCCTACGGGACAGGGGATAGCAATCAGCCCCAGCATTTT. Its translation is CASSEAYGTGDSNQPQHF.

This clonotype was seen many times. The rearrangement uses TRBV7-9 and TRBJ1-3, with D possibly TRBD1 on 5 matching bases. The CDR3 has 16 amino acids. V lost 1 base and J 0 bases, leaving 10 bases between the germline ends. Germline CDR1 reads SEHNR; CDR2 reads FQNEAQ (reference sequence). The CDR3 loop reads CASSLEGLFSGNTIYF. The DNA for the CDR3 is TGTGCCAGCAGCTTAGAGGGACTCTTCTCTGGAAACACCATATATTTT.

V and J are TRBV24-1 and TRBJ2-5; possible D gene TRBD1, 6 bases. Per germline, CDR1 KGHDR and CDR2 SFDVKD. V was cut by 5 bases and J by 1 base, with 13 bases left in between. The CDR3 has 15 residues. The CDR3 spells CATSAPGTTQETQYF. In nucleotides, the CDR3 is TGTGCCACCAGTGCCCCCGGGACAACCCAAGAGACCCAGTACTTC.

This rearrangement joins TRBV11-2 to TRBJ1-2; the D gene is possibly TRBD1 (5 bases). Germline values: CDR1 SGHAT, CDR2 FQNNGV. This CDR3 spans 13 amino acids. Trimming left V 1 base short and J 8 bases short, with 11 bases between. The DNA for the CDR3 is TGTGCCAGCAGCTTAGGGACAACGTGGGGCTACACCTTC. As protein: CASSLGTTWGYTF.

This clonotype was recorded many times. The chain links TRBV7-2 to TRBJ2-5; TRBD2 is a possible D gene (7 bases). V lost 5 bases and J lost 6, with 13 bases in between. CDR3 size: 13 residues. Germline CDR1 SGHTA, CDR2 FQGNSA. CDR3 bases: TGTGCCAGCAGCATGGGGGGGCGGCAGACCCAGTACTTC. It yields the protein CASSMGGRQTQYF. Supplemented by reference TRBV7-2 and TRBJ2-5, the full variable domain reads GAGVSQSPSNKVTEKGKDVELRCDPISGHTALYWYRQSLGQGLEFLIYFQGNSAPDKSGLPSDRFSAERTGGSVSTLTIQRTQQEDSAVYLCASSMGGRQTQYFGPGTRLLVL.

At least ten counts were recorded for this clonotype. The chain carries TRBV5-1 and TRBJ2-2; D remains ambiguous. Between the trimmed V and J ends, which lost 1 base and 3 bases, there was a span of 7 bases. The germline V gene encodes CDR1 SGHRS and CDR2 YFSETQ. The CDR3 length is 14 residues. CDR3 in DNA: TGCGCCAGCAGCTTGTTCTCAGACACCGGGGAGCTGTTTTTT. It is translated as CASSLFSDTGELFF.